This record covers a single T cell receptor (beta chain). This entry belongs to a study of blood T cell repertoires in COVID-19. At the level of the study: The United States, Italy and Spain provided the acute and convalescent COVID-19 samples.

The V gene's germline CDR1 is SGHRS and CDR2 YFSETQ. V shed 0 bases and J 4 bases; nucleotides not matched to a gene: 6. The CDR3 consists of 15 residues. Sequencing used immunoSEQ multiplex PCR; TCRdb keeps in-frame clones, though not all of them. Among approximately 220,000 clones listed, around 90% were seen once. The chain combines TRBV5-1 with TRBJ2-7; TRBD1 matches at 8 bases. Sequenced: PBMCs or T cells enriched from blood (not recorded which). The TCR sequence derives from a young woman with acute COVID-19. The CDR3: CASSLGAGGEYEQYF. CDR3 DNA sequence: TGCGCCAGCAGCTTGGGGGCAGGGGGCGAGTACGAGCAGTACTTC.